This T cell receptor (beta chain) was captured by sequencing in a study of cytomegalovirus exposure and HLA in healthy donors. Overall study findings and caveats: Among the sequence variants, a highly shared cluster was likely an artifact of sequencing.

With regard to this clone: Its antigen is not known.

Germline CDR1 is SNHLY and CDR2 is FYNNEI. The junction had 6 bases not matched to a gene; V was cut back by 7 bases and J by 3 bases. The length of the CDR3 is 15 residues. The PCR had 60 Vbeta and 13 Jbeta primers. Only in-frame clones appear in the TCRdb table, and some are missing; sequencing was by immunoSEQ multiplex PCR. The sample contains under 50,000 clones, about nine tenths of which appear only once. The TCR originated in a woman between 35 and 50 years old in good health and CMV-seropositive. The V call is TRBV2, the J call TRBJ1-5, with 10 bases lining up with TRBD1. The sequenced sample consisted of PBMCs. CDR3 in amino acids: CASNRDRGSNQPQHF. The CDR3 region has the DNA TGTGCCAGCAATAGGGACAGGGGCTCCAATCAGCCCCAGCATTTT.